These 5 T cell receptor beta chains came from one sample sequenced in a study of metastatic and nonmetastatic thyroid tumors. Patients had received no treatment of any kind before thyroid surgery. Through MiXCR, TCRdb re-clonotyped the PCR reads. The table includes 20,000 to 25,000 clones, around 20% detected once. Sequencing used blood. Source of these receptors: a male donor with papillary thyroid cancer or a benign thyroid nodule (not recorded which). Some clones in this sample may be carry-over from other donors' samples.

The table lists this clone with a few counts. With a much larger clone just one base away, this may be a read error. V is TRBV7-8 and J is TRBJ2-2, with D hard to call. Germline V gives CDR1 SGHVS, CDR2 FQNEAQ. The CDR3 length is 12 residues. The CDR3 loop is CARSFDTGELFF. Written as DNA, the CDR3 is TGTGCCAGGAGCTTCGACACCGGGGAGCTGTTTTTT. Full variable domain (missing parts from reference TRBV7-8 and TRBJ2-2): GAGVSQSPRYKVAKRGQDVALRCDPISGHVSLFWYQQALGQGPEFLTYFQNEAQLDKSGLPSDRFFAERPEGSVSTLKIQRTQQEDSAVYLCARSFDTGELFFGEGSRLTVL.

Here the CDR3 DNA reads TGCAGTGCTAGAGATAGTAGTAGCGGGGATCAGGCAGAGACCCAGTACTTC. Translation: CSARDSSSGDQAETQYF. J is TRBJ2-5 and V is TRBV20-1; 8 positions agree with TRBD2. V dropped 0 bases and J dropped 4; count of bases not matched to a gene: 13. Germline loops: CDR1 DFQATT, CDR2 SNEGSKA (reference sequence). CDR3 size: 17 residues.

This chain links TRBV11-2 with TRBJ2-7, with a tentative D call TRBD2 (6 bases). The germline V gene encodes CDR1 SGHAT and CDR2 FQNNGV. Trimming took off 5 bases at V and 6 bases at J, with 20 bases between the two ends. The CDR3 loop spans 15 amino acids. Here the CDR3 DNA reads TGTGCCAGCAGCCCCCGGAGGAGGGCGATGGGCGAGCAGTACTTC. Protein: CASSPRRRAMGEQYF.

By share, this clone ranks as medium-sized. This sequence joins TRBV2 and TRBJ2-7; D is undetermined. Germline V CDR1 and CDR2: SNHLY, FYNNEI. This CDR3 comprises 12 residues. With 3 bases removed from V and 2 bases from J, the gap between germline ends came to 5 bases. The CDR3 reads CASSDPTYEQYF. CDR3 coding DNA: TGTGCCAGCAGTGACCCCACCTACGAGCAGTACTTC.

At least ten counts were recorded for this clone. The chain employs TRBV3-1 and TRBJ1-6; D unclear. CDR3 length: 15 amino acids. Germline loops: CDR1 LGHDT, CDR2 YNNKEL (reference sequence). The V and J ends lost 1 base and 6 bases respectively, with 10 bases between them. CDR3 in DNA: TGTGCCAGCAGCCAAGCGTCGGGAGGTAATTCACCCCTCCACTTT. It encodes CASSQASGGNSPLHF.